This T cell receptor beta chain was recorded in a study of cytomegalovirus exposure and HLA in healthy donors. As concerns this clone: Its cognate antigen is unknown.

Regarding the study as a whole: Investigators reported fewer than 200 TCR beta chains as tied to cytomegalovirus. Reports indicated that the classifier achieved high specificity and sensitivity in diagnosing cytomegalovirus status.

Data came from immunoSEQ multiplex PCR; TCRdb stores just in-frame clones and leaves some out. This table has 90,000 to 110,000 clones, around 86% appearing once. This CDR3 region has 17 residues. J lost 4 bases, V lost 4 bases, and 14 bases had no gene match. The germline CDR1 and CDR2 sequences are SGDLS and YYNGEE. The chain combines TRBV9 with TRBJ2-5; 9 bases line up with TRBD2. This TCR derives from a young woman in good health and CMV-seropositive. Sequencing used PBMCs. The CDR3 DNA is TGTGCCAGCAGCCCTCGTGGGTGGGCTAGCGGGGTAGAGACCCAGTACTTC. Its protein is CASSPRGWASGVETQYF.